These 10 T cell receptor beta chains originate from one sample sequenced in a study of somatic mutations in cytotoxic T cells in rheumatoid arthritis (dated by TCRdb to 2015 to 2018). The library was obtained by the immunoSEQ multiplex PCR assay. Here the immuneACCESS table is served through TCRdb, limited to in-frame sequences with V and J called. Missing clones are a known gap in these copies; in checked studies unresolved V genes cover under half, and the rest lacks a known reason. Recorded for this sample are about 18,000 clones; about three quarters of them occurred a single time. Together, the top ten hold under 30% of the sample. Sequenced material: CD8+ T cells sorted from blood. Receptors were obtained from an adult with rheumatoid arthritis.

The CDR3 region is CASSMVAAGNTIYF. In DNA, the CDR3 is TGTGCCAGTAGTATGGTAGCAGCTGGAAACACCATATATTTT. V usage is TRBV19 and J usage is TRBJ1-3; D is undetermined. CDR1 is LNHDA, CDR2 SQIVND, per germline (reference sequence). The CDR3 runs to 14 residues. With 3 bases removed from V and 2 bases from J, the gap between germline ends came to 8 bases. Using reference TRBV19 and TRBJ1-3 for the parts outside the CDR3, the full variable domain is DGGITQSPKYLFRKEGQNVTLSCEQNLNHDAMYWYRQDPGQGLRLIYYSQIVNDFQKGDIAEGYSVSREKKESFPLTVTSAQKNPTAFYLCASSMVAAGNTIYFGEGSWLTVV.

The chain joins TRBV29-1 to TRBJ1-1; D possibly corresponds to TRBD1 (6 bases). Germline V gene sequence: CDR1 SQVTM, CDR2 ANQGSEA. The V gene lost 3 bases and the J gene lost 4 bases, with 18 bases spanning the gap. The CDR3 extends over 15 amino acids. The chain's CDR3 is CSVDPWRGKGTEAFF. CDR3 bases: TGCAGCGTTGATCCCTGGAGGGGGAAAGGCACTGAAGCTTTCTTT.

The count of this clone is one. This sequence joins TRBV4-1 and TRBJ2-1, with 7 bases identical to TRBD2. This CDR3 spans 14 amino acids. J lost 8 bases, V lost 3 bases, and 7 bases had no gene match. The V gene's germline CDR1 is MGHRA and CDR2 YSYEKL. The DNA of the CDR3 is TGCGCCAGCAGCCATGGGGGGGGTGTACATGAGCAGTTCTTC. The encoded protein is CASSHGGGVHEQFF.

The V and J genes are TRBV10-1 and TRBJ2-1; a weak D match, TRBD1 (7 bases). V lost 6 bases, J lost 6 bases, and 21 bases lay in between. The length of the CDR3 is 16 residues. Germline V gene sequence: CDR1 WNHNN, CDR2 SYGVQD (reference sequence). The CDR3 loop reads CASSAQGGQSINEQFF. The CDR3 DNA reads TGCGCCAGCAGCGCCCAGGGGGGACAGTCCATCAATGAGCAGTTCTTC.

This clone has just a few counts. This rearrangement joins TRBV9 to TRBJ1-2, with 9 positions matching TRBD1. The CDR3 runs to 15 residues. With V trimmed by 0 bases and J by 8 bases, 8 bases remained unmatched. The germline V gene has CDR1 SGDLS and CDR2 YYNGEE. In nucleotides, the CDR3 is TGTGCCAGCAGCGTAGATGAGTGGGACAGGGACGGCTACACCTTC. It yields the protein CASSVDEWDRDGYTF.

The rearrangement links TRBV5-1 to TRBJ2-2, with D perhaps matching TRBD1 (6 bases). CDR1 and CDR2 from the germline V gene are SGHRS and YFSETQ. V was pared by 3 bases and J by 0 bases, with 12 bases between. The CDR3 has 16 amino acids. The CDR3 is CASSSDRITNTGELFF. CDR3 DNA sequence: TGCGCCAGCAGCTCAGACAGGATCACGAACACCGGGGAGCTGTTTTTT.

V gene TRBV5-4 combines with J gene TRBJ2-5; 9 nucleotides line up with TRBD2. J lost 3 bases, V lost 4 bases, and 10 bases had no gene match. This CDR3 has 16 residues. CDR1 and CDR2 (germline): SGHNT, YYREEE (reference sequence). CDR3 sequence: CASSRSGGPPEETQYF. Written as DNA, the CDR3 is TGTGCCAGCAGCCGAAGCGGGGGGCCCCCGGAAGAGACCCAGTACTTC.

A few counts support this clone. CDR3 amino acids: CASSQEGNEQFF. Here the CDR3 DNA reads TGTGCCAGCAGCCAAGAAGGTAATGAGCAGTTCTTC. V and J are TRBV4-2 and TRBJ2-1; D not resolved. V was clipped by 0 bases and J by 7 bases, with 4 bases between them. The CDR3 is 12 residues long. Germline loops: CDR1 LGHNA, CDR2 YNFKEQ.

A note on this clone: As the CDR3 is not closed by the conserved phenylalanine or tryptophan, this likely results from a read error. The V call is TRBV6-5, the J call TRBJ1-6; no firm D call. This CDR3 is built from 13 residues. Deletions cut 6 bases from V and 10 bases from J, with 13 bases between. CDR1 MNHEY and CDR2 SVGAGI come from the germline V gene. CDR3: CASRESVRSPLHS. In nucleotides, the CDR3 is TGTGCCAGCAGGGAGTCCGTAAGATCACCCCTCCACTCT.

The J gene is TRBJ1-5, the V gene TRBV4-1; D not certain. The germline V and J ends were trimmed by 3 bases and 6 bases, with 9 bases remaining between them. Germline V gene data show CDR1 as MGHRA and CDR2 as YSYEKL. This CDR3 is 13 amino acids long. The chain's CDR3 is CASSQSTVQPQHF. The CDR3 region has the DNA TGCGCCAGCAGCCAGTCAACAGTTCAGCCCCAGCATTTT.